This TCR delta chain was recovered during a study of γδ T cells in repeated Plasmodium falciparum infection. About the study: Malaria-naive adults were infected with P. falciparum NF54 four times over roughly 600 days. Timepoints: baseline, immediately before selected infections, and 21 days after every infection.

The CDR3 runs 17 residues. Trimming cost V 1 base and J 5 bases; bases outside gene matches: 13. The germline V gene has CDR1 TSWWSYY and CDR2 QGS. TCRdb applied CATT to the multiplex PCR reads for clone calling. The data contain around 52,000 delta-chain clones, over 1.5% of them singletons. Vgamma9/Vdelta2+ and Vdelta2-negative gammadelta T cells were flow-sorted from PBMC for bulk sequencing. Note on this clone: TCRdb's protein for this DNA is that of a much larger clone and differs from the translation at residue 9, likely a read error; the protein shown is the DNA translation.

This chain links TRDV1 with TRDJ1; TRDD3 matches 7 bases. The source material was gamma-delta T cells from blood. The clonotype comes from a pool of human donors (malaria-infected and uninfected, not separated). Written as DNA, the CDR3 is TGTGCTCTTGGGGAACCGCCCTACAGGGGGATCCCAGATAAACTCATCTTT. Its translation: CALGEPPYRGIPDKLIF.